This TCR beta chain was identified in a study of read filtering for tumor transcriptome and immune sequencing. This clonotype was counted ten times or more. This CDR3 is built from 12 residues. CDR1 is DFQATT, CDR2 SNEGSKA, per germline (reference sequence). The V and J ends lost 4 bases and 5 bases respectively, with 10 bases between them. The library was built from roughly 400 ng RNA with molecular barcoded adaptors for alpha/delta and beta/gamma chains. MiXCR, applied by TCRdb to the reads, yields one record per CDR3 protein. The sample includes tens of thousands of distinct CDR3 sequences, approximately 21% of them seen just once.

The chain links TRBV20-1 to TRBJ2-3, with D possibly matching TRBD2 (5 bases). The receptor's source is a donor at least 40 years old with multiple myeloma. Material for sequencing was a population of CD138-negative cells sorted from bone marrow. The CDR3 DNA is TGCAGTGCTAACGGGGTTATAGATACGCAGTATTTT. Amino acids: CSANGVIDTQYF.